Listed below are T cell receptor beta chains from one sample, sequenced in a study of cytomegalovirus exposure and HLA in healthy donors. Data came from immunoSEQ multiplex PCR; TCRdb stores just in-frame clones and leaves some out. Of about 140,000 clones in the sample, roughly three quarters were seen once. Sequencing was carried out using PBMCs. The origin of the receptors is a man aged 25 to 40 in good health and CMV-seronegative. CDR3s include the opening cysteine and the closing phenylalanine or tryptophan. A D gene is named only where the DNA matches it firmly. Size is omitted from some rows. Given values are once, few, many or a class for expanded clones.

DNA,CDR3,V,J,D,size
TGCGCCAGCAGCCAACCGGGACTAGTCTACGAGCAGTACTTC,CASSQPGLVYEQYF,TRBV4-1,TRBJ2-7,TRBD2,-
TGTGCCAGCAGCACTACAACCGTGGATAGCGGGAGTTTGTGGGAGACCCAGTACTTC,CASSTTTVDSGSLWETQYF,TRBV28,TRBJ2-5,TRBD2,-
TGTGCCTGGAGTGAGCCGGGACAGGGGAATCAGCCCCAGCATTTT,CAWSEPGQGNQPQHF,TRBV30,TRBJ1-5,TRBD1,-
TGTGCCAGCAAGTATATTTGGACTAGCGGAAGCTACAATGAGCAGTTCTTC,CASKYIWTSGSYNEQFF,TRBV2,TRBJ2-1,TRBD2,-
TGTGCCAGCAGCCAGGCCAGCGGGAGCTCCTACAATGAGCAGTTCTTC,CASSQASGSSYNEQFF,TRBV4-2,TRBJ2-1,TRBD2,once
TGTGCCAGCAGCATGACAGGGGGCACTGAAGCTTTCTTT,CASSMTGGTEAFF,TRBV6-5,TRBJ1-1,TRBD1,-
TGTGCCAGCAGCTTGGAGGGAGCTGGCTACACCTTC,CASSLEGAGYTF,TRBV5-5,TRBJ1-2,-,-
TGTGCCAGCAGTCCTGCGTGGGGCGCCAATGAGCAGTTCTTC,CASSPAWGANEQFF,TRBV7-2,TRBJ2-1,-,-
TGCAGTGCTACCCGGACAGATGGCTACACCTTC,CSATRTDGYTF,TRBV20-1,TRBJ1-2,-,-
TGTGCCAGCAGCTTCGGTCTAGCGGGTTTCTCCTACGAGCAGTACTTC,CASSFGLAGFSYEQYF,TRBV5-6,TRBJ2-7,TRBD2,-
TGCAGCGTTATACTAGACCCCAGGGGCAATGAGCAGTTCTTC,CSVILDPRGNEQFF,TRBV29-1,TRBJ2-1,-,-
TGTGCCAGCAATGGGGGGGCTGATGGTGAAAAACTGTTTTTT,CASNGGADGEKLFF,TRBV5-8,TRBJ1-4,-,once
TGTGCCAGCAGTCCTTCGGGACAGGGGGCGTCTGGAGAGACCCAGTACTTC,CASSPSGQGASGETQYF,TRBV28,TRBJ2-5,TRBD1,-
TGCGCCAGCAGTAGACAGGGGACCGGGGAGCTGTTTTTT,CASSRQGTGELFF,TRBV5-1,TRBJ2-2,TRBD1,-
TGTGCCAGCTCGGGACAGGGTTCCTACGAGCAGTACTTC,CASSGQGSYEQYF,TRBV18,TRBJ2-7,TRBD1,-
TGTGCCAGCAGCTCGAATAGCGGACAGGGGGGTGGTGGCTACACCTTC,CASSSNSGQGGGGYTF,TRBV5-5,TRBJ1-2,TRBD1,few
TGTGCCAGTACCGAGGACAGGGTGAACTATGGCTACACCTTC,CASTEDRVNYGYTF,TRBV19,TRBJ1-2,TRBD1,-
TGTGCCAGCATCCTGACAGGGGGATATCGCCAGCCCCAGCATTTT,CASILTGGYRQPQHF,TRBV6-5,TRBJ1-5,TRBD1,once
TGTGCCAGCTCACCGGGACAGGGGGCCTACGAGCAGTACTTC,CASSPGQGAYEQYF,TRBV18,TRBJ2-7,TRBD1,few
TGTGCCAGCAGTGAAGCGCTGGGGCCCTACTATGGCTACACCTTC,CASSEALGPYYGYTF,TRBV2,TRBJ1-2,-,-
TGCGCCAGCAGTCAGGGTTATCCCTACGAGCAGTACTTC,CASSQGYPYEQYF,TRBV10-2,TRBJ2-7,-,-
TGTGCCAGCAGCCCGAAGGATCGGGAGGGCTCTGTCACAGATACGCAGTATTTT,CASSPKDREGSVTDTQYF,TRBV13,TRBJ2-3,TRBD2,-
TGCGCCACCAAGGGACTAGTGAATACAGATACGCAGTATTTT,CATKGLVNTDTQYF,TRBV5-1,TRBJ2-3,TRBD2,-
TGTGCCAGCAGTTTTGACAGGGGTGGAAACACCATATATTTT,CASSFDRGGNTIYF,TRBV6-5,TRBJ1-3,TRBD1,-